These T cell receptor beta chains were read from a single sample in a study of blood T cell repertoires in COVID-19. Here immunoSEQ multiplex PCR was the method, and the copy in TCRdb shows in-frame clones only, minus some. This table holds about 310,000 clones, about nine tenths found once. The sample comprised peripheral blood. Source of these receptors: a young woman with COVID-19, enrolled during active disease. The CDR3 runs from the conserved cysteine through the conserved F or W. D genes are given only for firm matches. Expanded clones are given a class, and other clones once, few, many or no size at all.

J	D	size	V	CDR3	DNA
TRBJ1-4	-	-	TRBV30	CAWGVTTGLGEKLFF	TGTGCCTGGGGGGTCACCACAGGGTTAGGGGAAAAACTGTTTTTT
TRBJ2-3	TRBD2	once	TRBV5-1	CASSSGLAGVAVTDTQYF	TGCGCCAGCAGCTCGGGACTAGCGGGAGTGGCAGTCACAGATACGCAGTATTTT
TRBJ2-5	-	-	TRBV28	CARVEVAETQYF	TGTGCCAGAGTTGAGGTGGCGGAGACCCAGTACTTC
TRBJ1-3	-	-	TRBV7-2	CASKAGLIGNTIYF	TGTGCCAGCAAGGCGGGGTTAATCGGAAACACCATATATTTT
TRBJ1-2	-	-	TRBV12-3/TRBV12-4	CASSSAGPYGYTF	TGTGCCAGCAGTTCAGCGGGCCCGTATGGCTACACCTTC
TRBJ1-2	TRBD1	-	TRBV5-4	CASSGVTGNYGYTF	TGTGCCAGCAGCGGGGTGACAGGGAACTATGGCTACACCTTC
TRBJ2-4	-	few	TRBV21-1	CASSKAQGAKNIQYF	TGTGCCAGCAGCAAGGCACAGGGGGCCAAAAACATTCAGTACTTC
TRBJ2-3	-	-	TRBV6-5	CASSYSPDTATDTQYF	TGTGCCAGCAGTTACTCCCCGGACACTGCCACAGATACGCAGTATTTT
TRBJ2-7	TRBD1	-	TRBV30	CAWRNAGTDYEQYF	TGTGCCTGGAGAAACGCCGGGACAGACTACGAGCAGTACTTC
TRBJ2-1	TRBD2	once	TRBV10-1	CASTAGGPGEQFF	TGCGCCAGCACAGCGGGAGGGCCGGGGGAGCAGTTCTTC
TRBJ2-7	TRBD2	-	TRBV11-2	CASSLAGGGEQYF	TGTGCCAGCAGCCTCGCTGGGGGGGGCGAGCAGTACTTC
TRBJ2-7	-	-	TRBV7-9	CASSWGQPNEQYF	TGTGCCAGCAGCTGGGGACAACCGAACGAGCAGTACTTC
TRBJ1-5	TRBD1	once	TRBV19	CASRRQGSNQPQHF	TGTGCCAGCAGGAGACAGGGTAGCAATCAGCCCCAGCATTTT
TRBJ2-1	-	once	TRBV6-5	CASSYRPSDEQFF	TGTGCCAGCAGTTACAGGCCAAGCGATGAGCAGTTCTTC
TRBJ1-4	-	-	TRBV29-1	CSVFEEKLFF	TGCAGCGTGTTCGAGGAAAAACTGTTTTTT
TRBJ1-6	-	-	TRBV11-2	CASSLDSLQVSDSPLHF	TGTGCCAGCAGCTTAGATTCCCTCCAGGTGTCTGATTCACCCCTCCACTTT
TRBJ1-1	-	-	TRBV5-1	CASSLLGNQRNMNTEAFF	TGCGCCAGCAGCTTGCTTGGCAACCAGAGGAACATGAACACTGAAGCTTTCTTT
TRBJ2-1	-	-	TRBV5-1	CASSWGSSGSSYNEQFF	TGCGCCAGCAGCTGGGGGAGTAGCGGAAGCTCCTACAATGAGCAGTTCTTC
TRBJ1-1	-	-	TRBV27	CASSFRLGGDTEAFF	TGTGCCAGCAGTTTTAGGCTAGGCGGGGACACTGAAGCTTTCTTT
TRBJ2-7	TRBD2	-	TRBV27	CASSLWVGRENPHEQYF	TGTGCCAGCAGTTTATGGGTAGGGCGGGAGAACCCCCACGAGCAGTACTTC
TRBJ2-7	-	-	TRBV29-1	CSVSGTRAGYEQYF	TGCAGCGTGTCCGGAACCAGGGCTGGATACGAGCAGTACTTC
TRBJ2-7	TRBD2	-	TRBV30	CAWSGGSSGSLSEQYF	TGTGCCTGGAGCGGGGGCTCTAGCGGGAGTTTGTCCGAGCAGTACTTC
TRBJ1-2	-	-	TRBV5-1	CASSPERNGYTF	TGCGCCAGCAGCCCGGAGCGGAATGGCTACACCTTC
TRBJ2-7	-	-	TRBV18	CASSPSLFNEQYF	TGTGCCAGCTCACCCTCACTTTTCAACGAGCAGTACTTC
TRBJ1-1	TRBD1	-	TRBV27	CASSPPKGARTEAFF	TGTGCCAGCAGTCCGCCGAAGGGGGCGCGCACTGAAGCTTTCTTT
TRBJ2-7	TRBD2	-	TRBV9	CASSVDIAGSYEQYF	TGTGCCAGCAGCGTAGATATAGCGGGCAGCTACGAGCAGTACTTC
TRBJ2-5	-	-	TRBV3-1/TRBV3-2	CASSRDSRETQYF	TGTGCCAGCAGCCGGGACTCGCGAGAGACCCAGTACTTC
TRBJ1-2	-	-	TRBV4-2	CASSQAGVGGYTF	TGTGCCAGCAGCCAAGCGGGGGTCGGTGGCTACACCTTC
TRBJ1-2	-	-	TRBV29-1	CSVDDSRYGYTF	TGCAGCGTTGACGACAGCCGCTATGGCTACACCTTC
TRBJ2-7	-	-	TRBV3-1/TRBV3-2	CASSLRDSYEQYF	TGTGCCAGCAGTCTTCGGGACTCCTACGAGCAGTACTTC
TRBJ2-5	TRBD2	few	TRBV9	CASSERPGLIQETQYF	TGTGCCAGCAGCGAGAGACCGGGACTAATCCAAGAGACCCAGTACTTC
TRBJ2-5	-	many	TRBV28	CASQAGWKTQYF	TGTGCCAGCCAGGCGGGATGGAAGACCCAGTACTTC
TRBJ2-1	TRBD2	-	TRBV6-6	CASSYGTSAREQFF	TGTGCCAGCAGTTACGGGACTAGCGCCCGGGAGCAGTTCTTC
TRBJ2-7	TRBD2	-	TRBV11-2	CASSLGISSGSGEQYF	TGTGCCAGCAGCTTAGGGATTTCTAGCGGGAGTGGCGAGCAGTACTTC
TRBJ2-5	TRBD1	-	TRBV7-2	CASSPSRGRVETQYF	TGTGCCAGCAGCCCCAGCAGGGGGCGTGTGGAGACCCAGTACTTC
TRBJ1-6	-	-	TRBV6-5	CASSYGPRGEGSPLHF	TGTGCCAGCAGTTATGGCCCGCGGGGTGAAGGTTCACCCCTCCACTTT
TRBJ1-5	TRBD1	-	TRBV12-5	CASGPDRGGNQPQHF	TGTGCTAGTGGCCCGGACAGGGGGGGCAATCAGCCCCAGCATTTT
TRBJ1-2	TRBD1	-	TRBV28	CASRGGRGQSGYTF	TGTGCCAGCAGGGGGGGCAGGGGGCAGAGTGGCTACACCTTC
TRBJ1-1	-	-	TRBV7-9	CASSSSGGTEAFF	TGTGCCAGCAGTTCCAGTGGCGGCACTGAAGCTTTCTTT
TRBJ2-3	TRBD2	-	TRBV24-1	CATSDQGTSRTDTQYF	TGTGCCACCAGTGACCAAGGGACTAGCCGCACAGATACGCAGTATTTT
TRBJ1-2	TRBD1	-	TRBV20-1	CSSDRGRGYTF	TGCAGTAGTGACAGGGGAAGGGGCTACACCTTC
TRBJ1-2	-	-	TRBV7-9	CASSRMSTNDRLVYGYTF	TGTGCCAGCAGCCGGATGAGTACCAACGACAGATTGGTCTATGGCTACACCTTC
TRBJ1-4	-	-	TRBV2	CASTLERAGNEKLFF	TGTGCCAGCACCCTTGAAAGGGCAGGGAATGAAAAACTGTTTTTT
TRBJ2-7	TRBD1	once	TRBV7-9	CASSLPRTGVGEQYF	TGTGCCAGCAGCTTACCCCGGACAGGGGTGGGCGAGCAGTACTTC